This T cell receptor (beta chain) stems from a study of identical twins. This clonotype was seen a handful of times. Its antigen remains unknown. Study findings and constraints: For out-of-frame beta sequences, excess twin sharing was weaker.

It was template switching that added a universal primer site, and there were unique molecular identifiers on the cDNA. Each CDR3 protein is one row after TCRdb ran MiXCR on the 5' RACE reads. The repertoire consists of just under 550,000 distinct CDR3 sequences, with approximately 16% occurring once and the leading ten covering roughly 0.42%. The V end was cut by 3 bases, the J end by 4 bases, with 12 bases between. The CDR3 contains 15 residues. Germline-derived CDR1 and CDR2 are SGHAT and FQNNGV. This same sample was also part of a study on yellow fever vaccine responses in identical twins.

The chain couples TRBV11-2 to TRBJ2-2; D ambiguous. The TCR comes from a woman aged 18-29 years in good health. Sequenced sample: CD4+ T cells sorted from blood. CDR3 in amino acids: CASSLGRPLTGELFF. The CDR3 DNA follows: TGTGCCAGCAGCTTGGGCAGACCACTCACCGGGGAGCTGTTTTTT. The variable domain in full, completed from reference TRBV11-2 and TRBJ2-2, reads EAGVAQSPRYKIIEKRQSVAFWCNPISGHATLYWYQQILGQGPKLLIQFQNNGVVDDSQLPKDRFSAERLKGVDSTLKIQPAKLEDSAVYLCASSLGRPLTGELFFGEGSRLTVL.